Following are 21 T cell receptor beta chains from one sample sequenced in a study of blood T cell repertoires in COVID-19. The repertoire was sequenced with immunoSEQ multiplex PCR; TCRdb's copy has only in-frame clones and lacks some. The sample includes 150,000 to 200,000 clones, over 80% of them seen just once. The sequenced material came from PBMCs or T cells enriched from blood (not recorded which). All receptors derive from a woman aged 25 to 39 who had been exposed to COVID-19.

The chain carries TRBV29-1 and TRBJ2-7; unclear D gene. The germline CDR1 and CDR2 sequences are SQVTM and ANQGSEA. V lost 6 bases, J lost 2 bases, and 8 bases lay in between. The CDR3 is 11 amino acids. CDR3 region: CSVQNAYEQYF. DNA for the CDR3: TGCAGCGTGCAGAACGCCTACGAGCAGTACTTC.

The rearrangement uses TRBV2 and TRBJ1-1, with 8 bases aligning to TRBD1. The junction had 11 bases not matched to a gene; V was cut back by 8 bases and J by 0 bases. The CDR3 has 16 residues. Looked up from germline, CDR1 is SNHLY and CDR2 is FYNNEI. The CDR3, as DNA: TGTGCCAGCTCAACCGCAGGGGGCTACATGAACACTGAAGCTTTCTTT. It yields the protein CASSTAGGYMNTEAFF.

The rearrangement joins TRBV6-2 or TRBV6-3 to TRBJ2-5; D might be TRBD2 (6 bases). Trimming took 2 bases from V and 5 from J, leaving 6 bases between them. CDR3 length: 12 amino acids. Germline V CDR1 and CDR2: MNHEY, SVGEGT. The CDR3 sequence: CASSYREETQYF. CDR3 in DNA: TGTGCCAGCAGTTACCGGGAGGAGACCCAGTACTTC.

This chain links TRBV27 with TRBJ2-5, with 11 positions matching TRBD2. This CDR3 has 16 residues. J lost 7 bases, V lost 6 bases, and 13 bases had no gene match. Germline CDR1 is MNHEY and CDR2 is SMNVEV (reference sequence). CDR3 region: CASSSPPSGGQGTQYF. CDR3 nucleotides: TGTGCCAGCAGCTCCCCCCCTAGCGGGGGGCAGGGGACCCAGTACTTC.

The chain joins TRBV19 to TRBJ2-1, with TRBD2 identical over 9 bases. The germline CDR1 and CDR2 sequences are LNHDA and SQIVND (reference sequence). The CDR3 consists of 15 residues. The V segment lost 3 bases and the J segment 5 bases; nucleotides outside the gene matches: 5. The DNA of the CDR3 is TGTGCCAGTAGTATTAGGCGGGGGGGAAACAATGAGCAGTTCTTC. It codes for CASSIRRGGNNEQFF.

The chain has TRBV7-7 and TRBJ2-5; TRBD1 matches at 8 bases. Looked up from germline, CDR1 is SSHAT and CDR2 is FNYEAQ (reference sequence). The CDR3 totals 15 residues. With 2 bases clipped from V and 1 base from J, the junction kept 3 bases outside the gene matches. The DNA of the CDR3 is TGTGCCAGCAGCTTACAGGGGGCGGCCCAAGAGACCCAGTACTTC. As protein: CASSLQGAAQETQYF.

This chain joins TRBV2 and TRBJ2-5, with TRBD2 as a possible D gene (5 bases). V was trimmed by 4 bases and J by 4 bases, leaving 19 bases between them. The CDR3 is 16 amino acids. Looked up from germline, CDR1 is SNHLY and CDR2 is FYNNEI. The CDR3 sequence is CASSGSGMGLRETQYF. The DNA for the CDR3 is TGTGCCAGCAGTGGATCGGGGATGGGATTGAGAGAGACCCAGTACTTC.

By share, this clone ranks as medium-sized. The V gene is TRBV6-4, the J gene TRBJ2-7; 10 bases line up with TRBD2. From germline, CDR1 is MRHNA and CDR2 SNTAGT. CDR3 length: 15 amino acids. V gave up 10 bases and J gave up 0 bases; unmatched junction bases: 9. The chain's CDR3 is CATRLLAGNSYEQYF. In DNA, the CDR3 is TGTGCCACACGGCTACTAGCGGGGAACTCCTACGAGCAGTACTTC.

This clone occurred many times. J is TRBJ1-1 and V is TRBV11-2; the D is unclear. V gave up 3 bases and J gave up 6 bases, with 11 bases separating them. Germline V CDR1 and CDR2: SGHAT, FQNNGV. The CDR3 sequence is 13 residues long. The CDR3 sequence: CASSFYRQAEAFF. CDR3 nucleotides: TGTGCCAGCAGCTTTTACCGGCAGGCTGAAGCTTTCTTT.

This sequence joins TRBV7-9 and TRBJ2-7, with 12 positions matching TRBD1. V lost 1 base, J lost 6 bases, and 1 base stayed unmatched. The CDR3 runs to 14 residues. The V gene's germline CDR1 is SEHNR and CDR2 FQNEAQ (reference sequence). The CDR3: CASSLGDRGLEQYF. The CDR3 DNA reads TGTGCCAGCAGCTTAGGGGACAGGGGGCTCGAGCAGTACTTC.

In its sample, this clone was seen a few times. The chain employs TRBV7-8 and TRBJ2-5, with 8 bases lining up with TRBD2. The J segment lost 5 bases and the V segment lost 5 bases, leaving 7 bases of the junction unmatched. CDR3 length: 14 amino acids. CDR1 and CDR2 from the germline V gene are SGHVS and FQNEAQ. CDR3 nucleotides: TGTGCCAGCAGCACCGGGGGGGCCCGGGAGACCCAGTACTTC. Protein: CASSTGGARETQYF.

The genes are TRBV29-1 and TRBJ1-1, with TRBD1 identical over 9 bases. The CDR3 consists of 12 residues. Per germline, CDR1 SQVTM and CDR2 ANQGSEA. Trimming removed 4 bases from V and 4 bases from J; junction bases left unmatched: 1. As DNA, the CDR3 is TGCAGCGTTGTGACAGGGGGCACTGAAGCTTTCTTT. It specifies CSVVTGGTEAFF. Based on the CDR3 plus reference TRBV29-1 and TRBJ1-1, the full variable domain is SAVISQKPSRDICQRGTSLTIQCQVDSQVTMMFWYRQQPGQSLTLIATANQGSEATYESGFVIDKFPISRPNLTFSTLTVSNMSPEDSSIYLCSVVTGGTEAFFGQGTRLTVV.

CDR3 sequence reads: CATMSGDTQYF. CDR3 nucleotide sequence: TGTGCCACTATGTCCGGAGATACGCAGTATTTT. The V call is TRBV6-5, the J call TRBJ2-3; D unclear. This CDR3 contains 11 residues. The germline V gene encodes CDR1 MNHEY and CDR2 SVGAGI. Between the trimmed V and J ends, which lost 10 bases and 5 bases, there was a span of 10 bases.

The chain carries TRBV27 and TRBJ2-5, with D perhaps matching TRBD2 (6 bases). CDR1 and CDR2 from the germline V gene are MNHEY and SMNVEV (reference sequence). The CDR3 loop spans 15 amino acids. V lost 5 bases, J lost 1 base, and 14 bases lay in between. In DNA form, the CDR3 reads TGTGCCAGCAGTCCCCGACAGACTAGCCAAGAGACCCAGTACTTC. Protein: CASSPRQTSQETQYF.

The chain uses TRBV2 and TRBJ2-1, with TRBD2 identical over 10 bases. Germline-derived CDR1 and CDR2 are SNHLY and FYNNEI. Losses at the gene ends were 8 bases for V and 5 bases for J; bases not matched to a gene: 6. This CDR3 contains 14 residues. The CDR3: CASSSGGVHNEQFF. In DNA, the CDR3 is TGTGCCAGCTCTAGCGGGGGAGTCCACAATGAGCAGTTCTTC.

This clone has only one observation. This rearrangement joins TRBV2 to TRBJ1-3, with 7 nucleotides matching TRBD1. The CDR3 consists of 13 residues. CDR1 and CDR2 from the germline V gene are SNHLY and FYNNEI. Unmatched junction bases numbered 3, after V lost 6 bases and J lost 4 bases. DNA of the CDR3: TGTGCCAGCAGGACAGGGCTAGGAAACACCATATATTTT. Its protein is CASRTGLGNTIYF. Together with reference TRBV2 and TRBJ1-3, the CDR3 gives the full variable domain: EPEVTQTPSHQVTQMGQEVILRCVPISNHLYFYWYRQILGQKVEFLVSFYNNEISEKSEIFDDQFSVERPDGSNFTLKIRSTKLEDSAMYFCASRTGLGNTIYFGEGSWLTVV.

CDR3 coding DNA: TGTGCCAGCAGTGAAGTAAGGACAGCTCAGCCCCAGCATTTT. It codes for CASSEVRTAQPQHF. The chain uses TRBV2 and TRBJ1-5; TRBD1 is a possible D gene (6 bases). Trimming cost V 1 base and J 6 bases, with 10 bases left between them. The V gene's germline CDR1 is SNHLY and CDR2 FYNNEI. The CDR3 sequence is 14 residues long.

The chain combines TRBV4-3 with TRBJ2-3, with 8 positions matching TRBD2. This CDR3 is 17 amino acids long. V was pared by 3 bases and J by 0 bases, with 8 bases of the junction left unmatched. CDR1 LGHNA and CDR2 YSLEER come from the germline V gene. The CDR3 bases are TGCGCCAGCAGCCAGGCGTGGGTAGCGGGGAGCACAGATACGCAGTATTTT. It translates to CASSQAWVAGSTDTQYF.

The CDR3 region is CASSVHGTGTYGYTF. CDR3 sequence (DNA): TGTGCCAGCAGCGTACACGGGACAGGAACCTATGGCTACACCTTC. V gene TRBV9 combines with J gene TRBJ1-2; 8 nucleotides match TRBD1. V lost 1 base, J lost 4 bases, and 6 bases stayed unmatched. There are 15 residues in the CDR3. Germline CDR1 is SGDLS and CDR2 is YYNGEE.

The V and J genes are TRBV6-5 and TRBJ2-6; 7 bases fit TRBD1. This CDR3 comprises 16 residues. Germline CDR1 reads MNHEY; CDR2 reads SVGAGI. With V trimmed by 2 bases and J by 2 bases, 3 bases remained unmatched. In DNA, the CDR3 is TGTGCCAGCAGTTACACCGGGACAGCTGGGGCCAACGTCCTGACTTTC. Protein sequence: CASSYTGTAGANVLTF.

The genes are TRBV2 and TRBJ1-4; weak D call: TRBD1 (5 bases). The CDR3 is made up of 13 amino acids. With 6 bases removed from V and 16 bases from J, the gap between germline ends came to 21 bases. The germline CDR1 and CDR2 sequences are SNHLY and FYNNEI. The CDR3 bases are TGTGCCAGCAGAGGCGCCCAGACAGCCCCGTCGTTTTTT. This translates into CASRGAQTAPSFF.